This T cell receptor beta chain derives from a study of OX40 agonist ivuxolimab in advanced cancers. Findings of the study overall: CD4+ T cells averaged fewer expanded clones than CD8+ T cells.

For this clone: Its target is not known.

Generated by immunoSEQ multiplex PCR, the TCRdb table keeps only in-frame clones and is missing some. In the table there are fewer than 65,000 clones, roughly 90% of which are singletons. Per germline, CDR1 MDHEN and CDR2 SYDVKM. This CDR3 is built from 14 residues. The V end was cut by 6 bases, the J end by 6 bases, with 17 bases between. The sequence was obtained from an adult with an advanced solid tumor such as melanoma, head and neck, liver or kidney cancer. Specimen: CD4+ or CD8+ T cells sorted from blood, collected in a trial of the OX40 agonist ivuxolimab. This chain uses TRBV28 with TRBJ1-1, with D unresolved. This CDR3 is CASRYTGPTPEAFF. CDR3 DNA: TGTGCCAGCAGGTATACTGGTCCCACCCCTGAAGCTTTCTTT.